These 22 T cell receptor beta chains originate from one sample sequenced in a study of T-cell reconstitution after alpha-beta-depleted transplantation in children. Molecular barcoding with unique molecular identifiers was used for the TCRbeta library. TCRdb reanalysed the PCR reads using MiXCR and keeps one entry per CDR3 protein. The table has around 250,000 distinct CDR3 sequences, around 8% seen once. The specimen comprised PBMCs, mostly from graft donor cells, sampled 180 days after TCRalphabeta/CD19-depleted stem cell transplant. The receptors come from a male patient under 18 who had a stem cell transplant for acute lymphoblastic leukemia, so the T cells may come from the graft donor.

Many counts were recorded for this clonotype. The chain joins TRBV12-3 or TRBV12-4 to TRBJ2-2; D is perhaps TRBD1 or TRBD2 (5 bases each). The CDR3 covers 17 residues. V was clipped by 3 bases and J by 7 bases, with 21 bases between them. CDR3 protein: CASSLGVEVEKDGELFF. The CDR3 DNA follows: TGTGCCAGCAGTTTGGGGGTGGAGGTGGAGAAAGACGGGGAGCTGTTTTTT.

There are many counts of this clonotype. The chain recombines TRBV7-2 with TRBJ2-7, with 15 nucleotides matching TRBD2. The germline gives CDR1 SGHTA, CDR2 FQGNSA. The CDR3 has 16 residues. The V gene end was trimmed by 5 bases and the J gene end by 4 bases; junction bases not matched to a gene: 6. CDR3 bases: TGTGCCAGCAGCCGGACCGGGACTAGCGGGAGGTACGAGCAGTACTTC. It is translated as CASSRTGTSGRYEQYF.

This clonotype was seen at least ten times. The rearrangement uses TRBV7-6 and TRBJ2-3; D remains ambiguous. V lost 2 bases, J lost 6 bases, and 9 bases lay in between. Germline V gene lookup returns CDR1 SGHVS and CDR2 FNYEAQ. This CDR3 region has 13 residues. This CDR3 is CASSLLLYDTQYF. The CDR3, as DNA: TGTGCCAGCAGCTTACTCCTCTACGATACGCAGTATTTT.

This clonotype was seen ten or more times. This chain connects TRBV12-3 or TRBV12-4 to TRBJ1-5, with D hard to call. The CDR3 is 12 residues long. The V end was cut by 6 bases, the J end by 4 bases, with 7 bases between. The CDR3 here is CASRRGNQPQHF. The CDR3 DNA sequence: TGTGCCAGCAGGCGGGGAAATCAGCCCCAGCATTTT.

In its sample, this clonotype was seen many times. The chain couples TRBV16 to TRBJ1-5; D uncertain. V lost 0 bases, J lost 1 base, and 10 bases lay in between. Germline V lookup: CDR1 KGHSY, CDR2 FQNENV. The CDR3 has 16 residues. Here the CDR3 DNA reads TGTGCCAGCAGCCAATCGGGCAGGAGCAGCAATCAGCCCCAGCATTTT. This gives the protein CASSQSGRSSNQPQHF.

This clonotype was seen many times. This chain links TRBV15 with TRBJ2-7, with TRBD2 matching over 7 bases. Germline trimming cut 6 bases from V and 2 bases from J; bases unmatched to any gene: 16. Germline lookup yields CDR1 LNHNV and CDR2 YYDKDF (reference sequence). CDR3 length: 17 amino acids. CDR3 sequence (DNA): TGTGCCACCAGTAAGGGGACCAGCGGGATCGCCACCTACGAGCAGTACTTC. Protein sequence: CATSKGTSGIATYEQYF.

In this sample, this clonotype turned up many times. This chain connects TRBV24-1 to TRBJ2-7; D may be TRBD2 (5 bases). The germline V and J ends were trimmed by 6 bases and 1 base, with 9 bases remaining between them. This CDR3 contains 13 residues. Germline lookup yields CDR1 KGHDR and CDR2 SFDVKD. CDR3 loop: CATSRGPSYEQYF. The CDR3 DNA follows: TGTGCCACCAGTCGGGGTCCTTCCTACGAGCAGTACTTC.

This clonotype was observed many times. The chain carries TRBV20-1 and TRBJ2-1, with a weak D call TRBD1 (6 bases). The V and J ends lost 1 base and 8 bases respectively, with 18 bases between them. From germline, CDR1 is DFQATT and CDR2 SNEGSKA (reference sequence). CDR3 size: 15 residues. CDR3 nucleotide sequence: TGCAGTGCTAGAGCAACAGGGCCCCGGGTCTATGAGCAGTTCTTC. This translates into CSARATGPRVYEQFF.

This clonotype was recorded many times. This chain joins TRBV5-1 and TRBJ1-2; TRBD1 matches 8 bases. This CDR3 contains 15 residues. CDR1 SGHRS and CDR2 YFSETQ come from the germline V gene. V dropped 7 bases and J dropped 1; count of bases not matched to a gene: 9. CDR3 DNA sequence: TGCGCCAGCGGCCTCGGACAGGGCCGTAACTATGGCTACACCTTC. Its translation is CASGLGQGRNYGYTF.

This clonotype was seen repeatedly, ten times or more. The chain couples TRBV7-2 to TRBJ2-1, with TRBD2 matching 12 bases. The length of the CDR3 is 16 residues. Germline CDR1 and CDR2: SGHTA and FQGNSA. The junction had 2 bases not matched to a gene; V was cut back by 5 bases and J by 0 bases. CDR3 sequence (DNA): TGTGCCAGCAGCAGACTAGCGGGAGTCTCCTACAATGAGCAGTTCTTC. Its translation is CASSRLAGVSYNEQFF.

V and J are TRBV7-3 and TRBJ2-5; D possibly corresponds to TRBD2 (6 bases). The CDR3 spans 14 residues. Germline CDR1 and CDR2: SGHTA and FQGTGA. V lost 1 base and J 1 base, leaving 7 bases between the germline ends. This CDR3 reads CASSLMGLQETQYF. The CDR3 coding sequence is TGTGCCAGCAGCTTAATGGGACTCCAAGAGACCCAGTACTTC. The variable domain in full, completed from reference TRBV7-3 and TRBJ2-5, reads GAGVSQTPSNKVTEKGKYVELRCDPISGHTALYWYRQSLGQGPEFLIYFQGTGAADDSGLPNDRFFAVRPEGSVSTLKIQRTERGDSAVYLCASSLMGLQETQYFGPGTRLLVL.

This clonotype was observed many times. The V and J genes are TRBV28 and TRBJ1-1, with D uncertain. The CDR3 spans 14 residues. Germline CDR1 reads MDHEN; CDR2 reads SYDVKM. V was clipped by 6 bases and J by 4 bases, with 15 bases between them. DNA for the CDR3: TGTGCCAGCAGAGTTTCCCCCGTGGGCACTGAAGCTTTCTTT. Its translation: CASRVSPVGTEAFF. The whole variable domain, filled in from reference TRBV28 and TRBJ1-1, reads DVKVTQSSRYLVKRTGEKVFLECVQDMDHENMFWYRQDPGLGLRLIYFSYDVKMKEKGDIPEGYSVSREKKERFSLILESASTNQTSMYLCASRVSPVGTEAFFGQGTRLTVV.

The rearrangement joins TRBV25-1 to TRBJ1-5; 7 bases match TRBD1. CDR1 MGHDK and CDR2 SYGVNS come from the germline V gene. The trim removed 5 bases at V and 2 bases at J, leaving 6 bases unmatched. The length of the CDR3 is 15 residues. Here the CDR3 DNA reads TGTGCCAGCAGTCACCTAACAGGGGGCAATCAGCCCCAGCATTTT. Protein sequence: CASSHLTGGNQPQHF.

This clonotype was recorded many times. The chain links TRBV4-3 to TRBJ2-7; 9 bases match TRBD1. V trimming: 3 bases; J trimming: 4 bases; junction bases outside the gene matches: 4. Germline CDR1 and CDR2: LGHNA and YSLEER. There are 14 residues in the CDR3. CDR3 sequence reads: CASSQTGGRYEQYF. The CDR3 bases are TGCGCCAGCAGCCAGACAGGGGGTCGTTACGAGCAGTACTTC.

This clonotype was observed many times. CDR3 in DNA: TGTGCCAGCTCGCCGGGACAGGGCTCTCAGCCCCAGCATTTT. It codes for CASSPGQGSQPQHF. The chain combines TRBV18 with TRBJ1-5; 9 bases map to TRBD1. V shed 6 bases and J 6 bases; nucleotides not matched to a gene: 6. The CDR3 consists of 14 residues. Germline-derived CDR1 and CDR2 are KGHSH and LQKENI.

This clonotype was seen repeatedly, ten times or more. The chain links TRBV7-3 to TRBJ2-2; D not resolved. The V end was cut by 5 bases, the J end by 0 bases, with 10 bases between. The CDR3 totals 15 residues. Germline loops: CDR1 SGHTA, CDR2 FQGTGA. The DNA for the CDR3 is TGTGCCAGCAGCCCGATGGATCCGAACACCGGGGAGCTGTTTTTT. This gives the protein CASSPMDPNTGELFF. The full variable domain, its missing parts supplied by reference TRBV7-3 and TRBJ2-2, is GAGVSQTPSNKVTEKGKYVELRCDPISGHTALYWYRQSLGQGPEFLIYFQGTGAADDSGLPNDRFFAVRPEGSVSTLKIQRTERGDSAVYLCASSPMDPNTGELFFGEGSRLTVL.

This clonotype was seen ten or more times. The chain recombines TRBV7-2 with TRBJ2-2; the match to TRBD2 covers 8 bases. The CDR3 length is 15 residues. Germline trimming cut 5 bases from V and 7 bases from J; bases unmatched to any gene: 9. The germline V gene has CDR1 SGHTA and CDR2 FQGNSA. The CDR3 is CASSPVGGALGELFF. CDR3 nucleotide sequence: TGTGCCAGCAGCCCGGTCGGGGGGGCTCTCGGGGAGCTGTTTTTT.

This clonotype was recorded at least ten times. The genes are TRBV6-1 and TRBJ1-6, with D tentatively TRBD1 (5 bases). CDR1 and CDR2 (germline): MNHNS, SASEGT. Trimming took 6 bases from V and 5 from J, leaving 14 bases between them. This CDR3 contains 15 residues. The DNA of the CDR3 is TGTGCCAGCAGGAACAGGCGGTCTCATAATTCACCCCTCCACTTT. Translating it yields CASRNRRSHNSPLHF.

This clonotype was observed at least ten times. The rearrangement uses TRBV28 and TRBJ1-5, with D uncertain. CDR1 and CDR2 from the germline V gene are MDHEN and SYDVKM. Trimming took off 5 bases at V and 2 bases at J, with 13 bases between the two ends. This CDR3 is 15 amino acids long. DNA of the CDR3: TGTGCCAGCAGTAACAGCTTATGGGGCAATCAGCCCCAGCATTTT. Its translation is CASSNSLWGNQPQHF. Drawing the rest from reference TRBV28 and TRBJ1-5, the complete variable domain is DVKVTQSSRYLVKRTGEKVFLECVQDMDHENMFWYRQDPGLGLRLIYFSYDVKMKEKGDIPEGYSVSREKKERFSLILESASTNQTSMYLCASSNSLWGNQPQHFGDGTRLSIL.

This clonotype appeared many times. The chain links TRBV11-2 to TRBJ1-6; maybe TRBD1 (5 bases). Trimming took 0 bases from V and 10 from J, leaving 13 bases between them. Per germline, CDR1 SGHAT and CDR2 FQNNGV. This CDR3 spans 15 amino acids. The CDR3 region is CASSLEGRGNSPLHF. In DNA form, the CDR3 reads TGTGCCAGCAGCTTAGAAGGGAGGGGTAACTCACCCCTCCACTTT.

This clonotype was seen at least ten times. This rearrangement joins TRBV29-1 to TRBJ2-7; 8 nucleotides agree with TRBD1. This CDR3 comprises 15 residues. Trimming at V came to 5 bases and at J to 1 base, leaving 10 bases not matched to a gene. CDR1 SQVTM and CDR2 ANQGSEA come from the germline V gene. The CDR3 DNA is TGCAGCGTTCTGGAAAGGGACAGGTCTTCCTACGAGCAGTACTTC. Its translation: CSVLERDRSSYEQYF.

This chain joins TRBV11-2 and TRBJ1-4, with D unresolved. CDR1 and CDR2 from the germline V gene are SGHAT and FQNNGV. V was shortened by 1 base and J by 8 bases, with 11 bases between the two germline ends. The CDR3 sequence is 14 residues long. Here the CDR3 DNA reads TGTGCCAGCAGCTTAGGAGGGTCCTACGAAAAACTGTTTTTT. Its protein is CASSLGGSYEKLFF. Using reference TRBV11-2 and TRBJ1-4 for the parts outside the CDR3, the full variable domain is EAGVAQSPRYKIIEKRQSVAFWCNPISGHATLYWYQQILGQGPKLLIQFQNNGVVDDSQLPKDRFSAERLKGVDSTLKIQPAKLEDSAVYLCASSLGGSYEKLFFGSGTQLSVL.